What follows is one T cell receptor (beta chain) and its context. The sample is drawn from a study of blood T cell repertoires in COVID-19. Per the original methods: Amplification of reference gene primers provided the estimated nucleated cell counts. The method was immunoSEQ multiplex PCR; TCRdb's version includes in-frame clones alone and lacks a portion of them. V, J and clone size were drawn from that table, and D and trimming were deduced from the DNA. Among 200,000 to 300,000 clones, around 87% were seen once, and the ten largest hold roughly 4.9%. The Seattle patients, enrolled during active infection, were followed longitudinally. The CDR3 covers 15 residues. With 8 bases removed from V and 1 base from J, the gap between germline ends came to 15 bases. Germline loops: CDR1 LNHDA, CDR2 SQIVND (reference sequence).

Input material: peripheral blood. The chain uses TRBV19 and TRBJ1-5; D not certain. This clonotype was sampled from a woman aged 55 to 70 with COVID-19, enrolled during active disease. The CDR3 DNA reads as TGTGCCAGTCTACGTTGGGCAGAGAGCAATCAGCCCCAGCATTTT. Amino acids: CASLRWAESNQPQHF.